These 21 T cell receptor beta chains originate from one sample sequenced in a study of blood T cell repertoires in COVID-19. Assay used: immunoSEQ multiplex PCR; TCRdb lists only in-frame clones, some missing. The profile shows roughly 24,000 clones, more than 65% of them singletons. The sample was peripheral blood. The source is a human donor in a cohort sampled during active COVID-19.

The chain links TRBV6-2 or TRBV6-3 to TRBJ1-2; D is undetermined. The CDR3 sequence is 15 residues long. Germline-derived CDR1 and CDR2 are MNHEY and SVGEGT. V dropped 2 bases and J dropped 0 bases, with 10 bases sitting between them. CDR3 in amino acids: CASSYAASTNYGYTF. In DNA form, the CDR3 reads TGTGCCAGCAGTTACGCGGCATCTACTAACTATGGCTACACCTTC.

The chain couples TRBV19 to TRBJ2-5, with 10 positions matching TRBD1. Germline assignment: CDR1 LNHDA and CDR2 SQIVND (reference sequence). V dropped 6 bases and J dropped 5; count of bases not matched to a gene: 6. The length of the CDR3 is 14 residues. CDR3 bases: TGTGCCAGTAGCGGACAGGGGGGGCAGGAGACCCAGTACTTC. Amino acids: CASSGQGGQETQYF.

V and J are TRBV5-1 and TRBJ1-1; 7 bases align to TRBD1. From germline, CDR1 is SGHRS and CDR2 YFSETQ. The CDR3 covers 14 residues. V shed 3 bases, J shed 3 bases, and the junction held 5 bases outside the gene matches. CDR3 region: CASSSQGTDTEAFF. The CDR3 region has the DNA TGCGCCAGCAGCTCCCAGGGGACAGACACTGAAGCTTTCTTT.

The rearrangement links TRBV13 to TRBJ2-7; 7 bases match TRBD2. V dropped 2 bases and J dropped 5; count of bases not matched to a gene: 3. Germline assignment: CDR1 PRHDT and CDR2 FYEKMQ (reference sequence). The CDR3 length is 13 residues. The CDR3 here is CASSLQGGHEQYF. CDR3 nucleotide sequence: TGTGCCAGCAGCTTACAGGGAGGGCACGAGCAGTACTTC.

The chain employs TRBV6-5 and TRBJ2-7, with 9 bases that match TRBD1. This CDR3 is built from 14 residues. Trimming cost V 5 bases and J 4 bases; bases outside gene matches: 6. Germline V gene lookup returns CDR1 MNHEY and CDR2 SVGAGI. In DNA, the CDR3 is TGTGCCAGCAGTAATACCGGGACAGGGTACGAGCAGTACTTC. Translation: CASSNTGTGYEQYF.

The rearrangement uses TRBV19 and TRBJ2-3; a weak D match, TRBD1 (5 bases). The CDR3 is 13 residues long. CDR1 is LNHDA, CDR2 SQIVND, per germline (reference sequence). V lost 6 bases, J lost 4 bases, and 11 bases lay in between. In nucleotides, the CDR3 is TGTGCCAGTAGGCCAGGGTCGCCAGATACGCAGTATTTT. Protein sequence: CASRPGSPDTQYF.

The chain employs TRBV7-2 and TRBJ1-1; TRBD1 matches at 7 bases. In germline, CDR1 is SGHTA, CDR2 FQGNSA. This CDR3 region has 17 residues. Germline trimming cut 5 bases from V and 0 bases from J; bases unmatched to any gene: 12. This CDR3 reads CASSAQGQSLMNTEAFF. CDR3 DNA sequence: TGTGCCAGCAGCGCTCAGGGACAGTCACTAATGAACACTGAAGCTTTCTTT.

This chain connects TRBV6-2 or TRBV6-3 to TRBJ2-1; TRBD2 matches at 8 bases. Unmatched junction bases numbered 5, after V lost 0 bases and J lost 4 bases. The CDR3 runs 16 residues. Germline V gene data show CDR1 as MNHEY and CDR2 as SVGEGT. The CDR3 protein is CASSYSRGGIYNEQFF. Here the CDR3 DNA reads TGTGCCAGCAGTTACTCGCGCGGGGGGATTTACAATGAGCAGTTCTTC.

The chain has TRBV19 and TRBJ1-5; TRBD1 matches at 11 bases. Germline CDR1 and CDR2: LNHDA and SQIVND (reference sequence). J was trimmed by 6 bases and V by 10 bases; bases with no gene match: 8. This CDR3 region has 14 residues. This CDR3 reads CATAGTGGFQPQHF. Here the CDR3 DNA reads TGTGCCACCGCCGGGACAGGGGGTTTTCAGCCCCAGCATTTT.

The V gene is TRBV7-9, the J gene TRBJ1-4; 8 bases fit TRBD1. Germline CDR1 SEHNR, CDR2 FQNEAQ (reference sequence). The CDR3 contains 15 residues. Trimming cost V 5 bases and J 6 bases; bases outside gene matches: 8. As DNA, the CDR3 is TGTGCCAGCAGCCCGCTCAGGGGGCATGATGAAAAACTGTTTTTT. Translated, it gives CASSPLRGHDEKLFF.

This chain uses TRBV3-1 (or the pseudogene TRBV3-2) with TRBJ1-6; 8 bases line up with TRBD1. CDR1 is LGHDT and CDR2 is YNNKEL in the germline V gene (reference sequence). The CDR3 runs to 17 residues. J was trimmed by 7 bases and V by 1 base; bases with no gene match: 9. The CDR3 sequence is CASSQGGGDRSNSPLHF. CDR3 DNA sequence: TGTGCCAGCAGCCAAGGGGGTGGGGACAGGAGCAATTCACCCCTCCACTTT.

V usage is TRBV9 and J usage is TRBJ2-3; D may be TRBD2 (7 bases). Germline loops: CDR1 SGDLS, CDR2 YYNGEE. The CDR3 runs 17 residues. V was clipped by 2 bases and J by 1 base, with 17 bases between them. Written as DNA, the CDR3 is TGTGCCAGCAGCGTTGACGGGGGGCCGGTGGGCACAGATACGCAGTATTTT. Its protein is CASSVDGGPVGTDTQYF. Full variable domain (missing parts from reference TRBV9 and TRBJ2-3): DSGVTQTPKHLITATGQRVTLRCSPRSGDLSVYWYQQSLDQGLQFLIQYYNGEERAKGNILERFSAQQFPDLHSELNLSSLELGDSALYFCASSVDGGPVGTDTQYFGPGTRLTVL.

The CDR3 sequence: CASNAGQGASEQYF. In DNA form, the CDR3 reads TGTGCCAGTAACGCGGGACAGGGGGCGTCCGAGCAGTACTTC. The gene calls are TRBV19 and TRBJ2-7; 12 bases map to TRBD1. Germline-derived CDR1 and CDR2 are LNHDA and SQIVND (reference sequence). The CDR3 is 14 amino acids. Germline trimming cut 7 bases from V and 6 bases from J; bases unmatched to any gene: 7.

The V gene is TRBV20-1, the J gene TRBJ1-2, with TRBD1 as a possible D gene (6 bases). The germline CDR1 and CDR2 sequences are DFQATT and SNEGSKA (reference sequence). Trimming pared 3 bases from V and 4 bases from J, leaving 6 bases between. The CDR3 contains 11 residues. The CDR3 loop is CSARDSYGYTF. In nucleotides, the CDR3 is TGCAGTGCTAGGGACAGCTATGGCTACACCTTC.

V usage is TRBV19 and J usage is TRBJ2-1; 7 bases are a match to TRBD2. In germline, CDR1 is LNHDA, CDR2 SQIVND (reference sequence). This CDR3 comprises 15 residues. Trimming cost V 1 base and J 4 bases; bases outside gene matches: 4. CDR3 sequence reads: CASSIASGGYNEQFF. CDR3 sequence (DNA): TGTGCCAGTAGTATAGCTAGCGGCGGATACAATGAGCAGTTCTTC. Supplemented by reference TRBV19 and TRBJ2-1, the full variable domain reads DGGITQSPKYLFRKEGQNVTLSCEQNLNHDAMYWYRQDPGQGLRLIYYSQIVNDFQKGDIAEGYSVSREKKESFPLTVTSAQKNPTAFYLCASSIASGGYNEQFFGPGTRLTVL.

The chain employs TRBV3-1 (or the pseudogene TRBV3-2) and TRBJ2-7; maybe TRBD2 (7 bases). Germline V gene sequence: CDR1 LGHDT, CDR2 YNNKEL (reference sequence). Trimming stripped 4 bases from V and 5 bases from J, with 18 bases between. The CDR3 extends over 15 amino acids. This CDR3 reads CASSRWGGLPDEQYF. The CDR3 DNA reads TGTGCCAGCAGCCGCTGGGGGGGGCTGCCGGACGAGCAGTACTTC.

This clone was detected a few times. The V and J genes are TRBV11-3 and TRBJ1-1; 7 nucleotides agree with TRBD1. The CDR3 totals 14 residues. Germline V CDR1 and CDR2: SGHNT, YENEEA. V shed 5 bases and J 8 bases; nucleotides not matched to a gene: 11. The CDR3: CASSLRQGDPEAFF. The CDR3 bases are TGTGCCAGCAGCCTCCGACAGGGCGACCCAGAAGCTTTCTTT.

This sequence joins TRBV29-1 and TRBJ2-5; possibly TRBD2 for D (6 bases). V was trimmed by 5 bases and J by 0 bases, leaving 13 bases between them. The CDR3 has 14 residues. Germline V lookup: CDR1 SQVTM, CDR2 ANQGSEA. Here the CDR3 DNA reads TGCAGCGTTTTTCGGGGGTCGTACCAAGAGACCCAGTACTTC. Translating gives CSVFRGSYQETQYF.

This clone appeared once. The rearrangement joins TRBV19 to TRBJ1-5; possible D gene TRBD1, 5 bases. Germline CDR1 and CDR2: LNHDA and SQIVND (reference sequence). Between the trimmed V and J ends, which lost 8 bases and 2 bases, there was a span of 13 bases. This CDR3 spans 14 amino acids. The CDR3 region is CASLGGNGNQPQHF. Here the CDR3 DNA reads TGTGCCAGTCTGGGGGGAAACGGCAATCAGCCCCAGCATTTT.

The rearrangement links TRBV5-6 to TRBJ2-5; D may be TRBD1 (5 bases). V shed 4 bases and J shed 5 bases, with 12 bases lying between them. The CDR3 is made up of 13 amino acids. CDR1 is SGHDT, CDR2 YYEEEE, per germline. The CDR3 sequence: CASSKQDRETQYF. The DNA for the CDR3 is TGTGCCAGCAGCAAACAGGATAGGGAGACCCAGTACTTC.

This chain uses TRBV11-1 with TRBJ2-2, with D possibly being TRBD1 (6 bases). The CDR3 is 16 amino acids. Trimming left V 1 base short and J 2 bases short, with 11 bases between. Per germline, CDR1 SGHAT and CDR2 FQDESV (reference sequence). For the CDR3, the DNA is TGTGCCAGCAGCTTAGACAGGGTAAAAAACACCGGGGAGCTGTTTTTT. Encoded protein: CASSLDRVKNTGELFF.